The next 5 T cell receptor beta chains were all read from a single sample in a study of metastatic and nonmetastatic thyroid tumors. TCRdb redid the clone calls on the PCR reads using MiXCR. The sample contains around 19,000 clones, roughly 22% of which appear only once. All patients were treatment-naive before thyroid surgery. The specimen was tumor tissue. All receptors come from a female donor with papillary thyroid cancer or a benign thyroid nodule (not recorded which). Some clones in this sample may be carry-over from other donors' samples.

This clone has a handful of counts. A junction boundary mismatches the germline segment, possibly from a read error. This chain connects TRBV6-2 or TRBV6-3 to TRBJ2-7; 7 bases agree with TRBD1. CDR3 size: 15 residues. Germline CDR1 MNHEY, CDR2 SVGEGT. The CDR3 nucleotides are TGTGCCAGCAGTTACGTAAGGGGGCTATCCTACGGGCAGTACTTC. It codes for CASSYVRGLSYGQYF.

The genes are TRBV6-1 and TRBJ1-2; the match to TRBD1 covers 7 bases. The trim removed 10 bases at V and 6 bases at J, leaving 20 bases unmatched. This CDR3 is 16 amino acids long. CDR1 is MNHNS and CDR2 is SASEGT in the germline V gene. The CDR3 DNA follows: TGTGCCAACAGGGGACCCCACACAGTGGGCAGTGATGGCTACACCTTC. This sequence encodes CANRGPHTVGSDGYTF.

In this sample, this clone turned up many times. This rearrangement joins TRBV5-1 to TRBJ2-4; the D is unclear. The germline V gene has CDR1 SGHRS and CDR2 YFSETQ. Trimming removed 2 bases at V and 2 bases at J, with 8 bases between. There are 14 residues in the CDR3. The CDR3 loop reads CASSFSPTKNIQYF. The DNA of the CDR3 is TGCGCCAGCAGCTTCAGTCCTACCAAAAACATTCAGTACTTC.

The rearrangement uses TRBV19 and TRBJ2-7; possible D gene TRBD1, 5 bases. The CDR3 runs 13 residues. Trimming shortened V by 5 bases and J by 6 bases, and 14 bases separated the two germline ends. CDR1 and CDR2 (germline): LNHDA, SQIVND (reference sequence). CDR3 in amino acids: CASSGQPHSEQYF. As DNA, the CDR3 is TGTGCCAGTAGTGGACAACCGCACTCCGAGCAGTACTTC.

There are many counts of this clone. CDR3 region: CASSLAGSGSGRAMEQFF. The CDR3 bases are TGCGCCAGCAGCTTGGCAGGTTCGGGTAGCGGGAGGGCCATGGAGCAGTTCTTC. The chain combines TRBV5-1 with TRBJ2-1, with TRBD2 identical over 11 bases. The CDR3 is made up of 18 amino acids. J lost 10 bases, V lost 0 bases, and 15 bases had no gene match. The germline V gene encodes CDR1 SGHRS and CDR2 YFSETQ. Filled out from reference TRBV5-1 and TRBJ2-1, the complete variable domain reads KAGVTQTPRYLIKTRGQQVTLSCSPISGHRSVSWYQQTPGQGLQFLFEYFSETQRNKGNFPGRFSGRQFSNSRSEMNVSTLELGDSALYLCASSLAGSGSGRAMEQFFGPGTRLTVL.